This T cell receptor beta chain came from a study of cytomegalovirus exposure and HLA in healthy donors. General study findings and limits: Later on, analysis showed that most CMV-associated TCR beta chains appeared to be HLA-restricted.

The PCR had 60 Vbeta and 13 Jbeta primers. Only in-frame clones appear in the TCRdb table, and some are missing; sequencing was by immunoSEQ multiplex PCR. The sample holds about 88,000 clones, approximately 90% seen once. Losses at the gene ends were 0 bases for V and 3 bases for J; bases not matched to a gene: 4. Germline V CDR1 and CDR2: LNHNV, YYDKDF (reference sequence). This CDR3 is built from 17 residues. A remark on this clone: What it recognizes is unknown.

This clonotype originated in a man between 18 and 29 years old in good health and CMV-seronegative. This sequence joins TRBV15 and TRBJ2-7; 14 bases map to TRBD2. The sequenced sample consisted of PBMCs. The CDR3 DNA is TGTGCCACCAGCAGAGAACGACTAGCGGGAGGGAGCTACGAGCAGTACTTC. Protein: CATSRERLAGGSYEQYF.